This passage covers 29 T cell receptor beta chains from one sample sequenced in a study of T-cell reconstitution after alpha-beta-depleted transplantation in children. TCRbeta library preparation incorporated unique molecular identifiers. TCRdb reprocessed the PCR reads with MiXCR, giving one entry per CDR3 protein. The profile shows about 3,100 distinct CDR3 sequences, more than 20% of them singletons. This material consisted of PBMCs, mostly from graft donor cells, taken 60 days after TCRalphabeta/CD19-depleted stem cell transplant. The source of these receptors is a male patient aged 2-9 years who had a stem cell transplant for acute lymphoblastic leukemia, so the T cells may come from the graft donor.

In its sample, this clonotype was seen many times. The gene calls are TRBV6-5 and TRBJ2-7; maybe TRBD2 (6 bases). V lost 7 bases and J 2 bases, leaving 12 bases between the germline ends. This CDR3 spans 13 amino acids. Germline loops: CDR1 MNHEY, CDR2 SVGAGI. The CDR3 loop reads CASKREWAYEQYF. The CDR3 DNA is TGTGCCAGCAAACGGGAGTGGGCCTACGAGCAGTACTTC.

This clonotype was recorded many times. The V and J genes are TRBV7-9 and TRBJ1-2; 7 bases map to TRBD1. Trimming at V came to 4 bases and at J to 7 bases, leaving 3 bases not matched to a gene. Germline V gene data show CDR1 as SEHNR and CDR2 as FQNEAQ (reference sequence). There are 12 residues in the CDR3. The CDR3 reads CASSSDRAGYTF. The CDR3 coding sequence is TGTGCCAGCAGCTCTGACAGGGCTGGCTACACCTTC.

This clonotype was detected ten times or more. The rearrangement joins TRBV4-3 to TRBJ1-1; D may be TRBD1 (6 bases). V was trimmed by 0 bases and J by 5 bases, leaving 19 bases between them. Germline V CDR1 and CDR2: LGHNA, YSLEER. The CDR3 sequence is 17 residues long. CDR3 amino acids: CASSQDPRGWGCTEAFF. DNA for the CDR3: TGCGCCAGCAGCCAAGATCCCAGGGGATGGGGATGTACTGAAGCTTTCTTT.

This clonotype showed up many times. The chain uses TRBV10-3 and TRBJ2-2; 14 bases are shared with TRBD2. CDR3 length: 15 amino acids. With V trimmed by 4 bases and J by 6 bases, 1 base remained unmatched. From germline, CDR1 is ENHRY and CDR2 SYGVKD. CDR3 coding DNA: TGTGCCATCAGTGGGGGACTAGCGGGAGCCGGGGAGCTGTTTTTT. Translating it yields CAISGGLAGAGELFF.

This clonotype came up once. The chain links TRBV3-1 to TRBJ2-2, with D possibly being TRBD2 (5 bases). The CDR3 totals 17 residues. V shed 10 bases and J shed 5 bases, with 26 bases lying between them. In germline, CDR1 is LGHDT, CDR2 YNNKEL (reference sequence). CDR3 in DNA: TGTGCCACCACCCAAGATAACAGCGGCAGGTGGACCGGGGAGCTGTTTTTT. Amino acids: CATTQDNSGRWTGELFF.

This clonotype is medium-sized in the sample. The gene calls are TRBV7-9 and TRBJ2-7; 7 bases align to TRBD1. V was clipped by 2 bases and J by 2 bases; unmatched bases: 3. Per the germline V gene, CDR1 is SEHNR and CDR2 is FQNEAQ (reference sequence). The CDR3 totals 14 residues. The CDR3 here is CASSLNRGPYEQYF. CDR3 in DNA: TGTGCCAGCAGCTTAAACAGGGGACCCTACGAGCAGTACTTC.

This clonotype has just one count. The CDR3 DNA follows: TGTGCCAGCAGCCCTAACCCGGGAAACTATGGCTACACCTTC. It translates to CASSPNPGNYGYTF. This sequence joins TRBV7-2 and TRBJ1-2; D is ambiguous. Germline V gene lookup returns CDR1 SGHTA and CDR2 FQGNSA. V dropped 5 bases and J dropped 2 bases, with 12 bases sitting between them. The CDR3 covers 14 residues.

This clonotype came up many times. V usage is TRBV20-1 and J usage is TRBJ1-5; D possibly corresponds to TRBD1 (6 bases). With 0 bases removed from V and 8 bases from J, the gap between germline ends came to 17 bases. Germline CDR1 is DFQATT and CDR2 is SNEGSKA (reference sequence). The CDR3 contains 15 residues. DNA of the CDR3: TGCAGTGCTAGAGATCTCTGGGGGGGCGCGGAGCCCCAGCATTTT. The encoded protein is CSARDLWGGAEPQHF.

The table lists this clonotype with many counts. Written as DNA, the CDR3 is TGCAGTGCTCCGGGACCGCTCTATGGCTACACCTTC. It yields the protein CSAPGPLYGYTF. The chain couples TRBV20-1 to TRBJ1-2, with a tentative D call TRBD1 (5 bases). The CDR3 covers 12 residues. CDR1 is DFQATT and CDR2 is SNEGSKA in the germline V gene (reference sequence). Trimming shortened V by 5 bases and J by 4 bases, and 11 bases separated the two germline ends.

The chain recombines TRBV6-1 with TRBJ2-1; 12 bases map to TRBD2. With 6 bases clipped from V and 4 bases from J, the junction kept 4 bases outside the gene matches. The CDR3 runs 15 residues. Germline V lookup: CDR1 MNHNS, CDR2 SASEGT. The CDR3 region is CASRGGLAGYNEQFF. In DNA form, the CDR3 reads TGTGCCAGCAGGGGGGGACTAGCGGGTTACAATGAGCAGTTCTTC.

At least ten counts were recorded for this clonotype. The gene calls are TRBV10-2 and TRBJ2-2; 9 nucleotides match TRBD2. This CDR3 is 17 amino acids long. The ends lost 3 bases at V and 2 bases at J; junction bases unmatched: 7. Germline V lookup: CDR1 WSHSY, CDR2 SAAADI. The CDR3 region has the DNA TGCGCCAGCAGTGAACCCGCTAGCGGGGTCAACACCGGGGAGCTGTTTTTT. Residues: CASSEPASGVNTGELFF.

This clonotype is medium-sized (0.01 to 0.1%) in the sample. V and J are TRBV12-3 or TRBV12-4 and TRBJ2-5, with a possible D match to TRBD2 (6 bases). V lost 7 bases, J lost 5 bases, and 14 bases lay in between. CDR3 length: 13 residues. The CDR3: CASTGLGLETQYF. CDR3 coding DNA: TGTGCCAGCACTGGGTTGGGACTCGAGACCCAGTACTTC.

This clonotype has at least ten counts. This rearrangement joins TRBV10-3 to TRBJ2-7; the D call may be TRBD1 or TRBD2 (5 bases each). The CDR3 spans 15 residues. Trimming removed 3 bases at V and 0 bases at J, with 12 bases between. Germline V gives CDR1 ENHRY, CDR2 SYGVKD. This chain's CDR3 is CAISDGTQSSYEQYF. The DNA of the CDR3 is TGTGCCATCAGTGATGGGACCCAAAGCTCCTACGAGCAGTACTTC.

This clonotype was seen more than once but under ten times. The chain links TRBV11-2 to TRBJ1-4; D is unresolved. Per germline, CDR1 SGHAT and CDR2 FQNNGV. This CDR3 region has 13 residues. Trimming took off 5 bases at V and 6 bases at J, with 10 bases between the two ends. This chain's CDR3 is CASSLLGDEKLFF. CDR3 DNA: TGTGCCAGCAGCCTACTTGGGGATGAAAAACTGTTTTTT.

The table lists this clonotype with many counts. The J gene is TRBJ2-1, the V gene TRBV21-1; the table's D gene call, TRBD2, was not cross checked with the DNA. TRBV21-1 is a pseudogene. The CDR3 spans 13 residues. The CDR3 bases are TGTGCCAGCAACGCGGGAGCGGGCAATGAGCAGTTCTTC. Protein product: CASNAGAGNEQFF.

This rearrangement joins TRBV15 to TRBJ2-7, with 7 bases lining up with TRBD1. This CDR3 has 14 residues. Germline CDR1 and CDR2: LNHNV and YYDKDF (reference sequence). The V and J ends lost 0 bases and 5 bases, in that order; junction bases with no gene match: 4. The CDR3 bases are TGTGCCACCAGCAGAGAGACAGGGTTCCACGAGCAGTACTTC. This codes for CATSRETGFHEQYF.

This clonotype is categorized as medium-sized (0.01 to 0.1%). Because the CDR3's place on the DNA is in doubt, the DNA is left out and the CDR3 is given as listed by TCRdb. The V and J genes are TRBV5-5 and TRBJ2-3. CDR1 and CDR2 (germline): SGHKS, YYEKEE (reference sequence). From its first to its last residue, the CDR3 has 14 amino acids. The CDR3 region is CASSFGQGTDTQYF.

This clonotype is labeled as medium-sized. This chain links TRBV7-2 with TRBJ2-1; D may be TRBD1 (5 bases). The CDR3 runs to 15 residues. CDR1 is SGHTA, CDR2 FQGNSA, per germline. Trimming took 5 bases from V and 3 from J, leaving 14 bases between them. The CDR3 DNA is TGTGCCAGCAGCCCCCAGGGTACTGACTACAATGAGCAGTTCTTC. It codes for CASSPQGTDYNEQFF.

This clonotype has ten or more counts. CDR3 DNA sequence: TGCGCCAGCAGTCAAGGTGTGGACAGGGGGCTATACGAGCAGTACTTC. Encoded protein: CASSQGVDRGLYEQYF. The chain employs TRBV23-1 and TRBJ2-7, with 11 bases aligning to TRBD1. TRBV23-1 is an ORF for which the function is uncertain. The V segment lost 2 bases and the J segment 4 bases; nucleotides outside the gene matches: 7. The CDR3 has 16 amino acids.

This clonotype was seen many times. The CDR3 bases are TGTGCCAGCATGGGCGGGAGGCCCTACGAGCAGTACTTC. It yields the protein CASMGGRPYEQYF. The V call is TRBV28, the J call TRBJ2-7, with 8 nucleotides matching TRBD2. Germline values: CDR1 MDHEN, CDR2 SYDVKM. The CDR3 loop spans 13 amino acids. Losses at the gene ends were 7 bases for V and 2 bases for J; bases not matched to a gene: 4.

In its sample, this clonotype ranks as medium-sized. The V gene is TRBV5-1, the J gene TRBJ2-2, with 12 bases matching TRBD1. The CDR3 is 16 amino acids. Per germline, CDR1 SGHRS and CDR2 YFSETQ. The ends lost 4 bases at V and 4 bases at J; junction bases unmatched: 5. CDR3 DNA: TGCGCCAGCAGCGGGGGACAGGGGGCGGGCACCGGGGAGCTGTTTTTT. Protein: CASSGGQGAGTGELFF.

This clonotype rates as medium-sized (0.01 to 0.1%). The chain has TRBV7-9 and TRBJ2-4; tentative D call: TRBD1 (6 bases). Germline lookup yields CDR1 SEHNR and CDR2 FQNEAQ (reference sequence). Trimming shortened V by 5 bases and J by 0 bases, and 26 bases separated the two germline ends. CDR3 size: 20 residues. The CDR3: CASSQIDRSRPILAKNIQYF. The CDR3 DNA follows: TGTGCCAGCAGCCAAATTGACAGGAGCCGACCTATCTTAGCCAAAAACATTCAGTACTTC.

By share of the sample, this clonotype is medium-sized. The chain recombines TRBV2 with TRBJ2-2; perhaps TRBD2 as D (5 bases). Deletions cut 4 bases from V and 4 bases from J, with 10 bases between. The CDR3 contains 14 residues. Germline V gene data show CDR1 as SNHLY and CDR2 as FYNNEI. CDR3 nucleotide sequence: TGTGCCAGCAGTGGAGGGAAAGTCACCGGGGAGCTGTTTTTT. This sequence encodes CASSGGKVTGELFF.

This CDR3 reads CASRNSQVTGELFF. CDR3 DNA: TGTGCCAGCAGGAACAGTCAAGTAACCGGGGAGCTGTTTTTT. The rearrangement uses TRBV2 and TRBJ2-2; no clear D gene. The germline V gene has CDR1 SNHLY and CDR2 FYNNEI. This CDR3 contains 14 residues. V was clipped by 6 bases and J by 5 bases, with 13 bases between them.

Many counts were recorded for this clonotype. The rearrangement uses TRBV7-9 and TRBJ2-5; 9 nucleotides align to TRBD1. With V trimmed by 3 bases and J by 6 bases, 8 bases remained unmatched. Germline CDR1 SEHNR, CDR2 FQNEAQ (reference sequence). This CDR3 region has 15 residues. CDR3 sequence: CASSFLQGAWKTQYF. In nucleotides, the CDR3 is TGTGCCAGCAGCTTTCTACAGGGGGCCTGGAAGACCCAGTACTTC. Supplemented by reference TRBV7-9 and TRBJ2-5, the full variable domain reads DTGVSQNPRHKITKRGQNVTFRCDPISEHNRLYWYRQTLGQGPEFLTYFQNEAQLEKSRLLSDRFSAERPKGSFSTLEIQRTEQGDSAMYLCASSFLQGAWKTQYFGPGTRLLVL.

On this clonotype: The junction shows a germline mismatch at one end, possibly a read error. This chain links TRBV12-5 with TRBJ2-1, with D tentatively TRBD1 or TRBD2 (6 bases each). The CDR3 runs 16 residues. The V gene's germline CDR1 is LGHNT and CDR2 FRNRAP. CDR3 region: CGSGTLSWGAHNEQFF. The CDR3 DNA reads TGTGGTAGTGGTACCCTTTCTTGGGGGGCCCACAATGAGCAGTTCTTC.

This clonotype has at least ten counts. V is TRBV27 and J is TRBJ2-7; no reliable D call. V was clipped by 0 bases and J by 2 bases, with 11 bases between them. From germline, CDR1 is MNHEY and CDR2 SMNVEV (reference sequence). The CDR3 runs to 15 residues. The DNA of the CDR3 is TGTGCCAGCAGTTTATCGCCACGTGGGCCCTACGAGCAGTACTTC. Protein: CASSLSPRGPYEQYF.

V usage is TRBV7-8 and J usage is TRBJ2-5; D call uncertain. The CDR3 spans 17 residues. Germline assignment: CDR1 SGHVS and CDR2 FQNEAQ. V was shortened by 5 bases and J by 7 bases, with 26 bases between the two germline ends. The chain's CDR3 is CASSPESYWYQEMTQYF. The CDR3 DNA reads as TGTGCCAGCAGCCCCGAAAGCTACTGGTACCAAGAGATGACCCAGTACTTC.

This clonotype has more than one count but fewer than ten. Here the CDR3 reads CASRRRTSGSTDTQYF. CDR3 nucleotide sequence: TGTGCAAGTCGCCGCCGGACTAGCGGGAGCACAGATACGCAGTATTTT. The chain is built from TRBV12-2 and TRBJ2-3; TRBD2, as called in the table, went unchecked against the DNA. TRBV12-2 is a pseudogene locus. The CDR3 contains 16 residues.